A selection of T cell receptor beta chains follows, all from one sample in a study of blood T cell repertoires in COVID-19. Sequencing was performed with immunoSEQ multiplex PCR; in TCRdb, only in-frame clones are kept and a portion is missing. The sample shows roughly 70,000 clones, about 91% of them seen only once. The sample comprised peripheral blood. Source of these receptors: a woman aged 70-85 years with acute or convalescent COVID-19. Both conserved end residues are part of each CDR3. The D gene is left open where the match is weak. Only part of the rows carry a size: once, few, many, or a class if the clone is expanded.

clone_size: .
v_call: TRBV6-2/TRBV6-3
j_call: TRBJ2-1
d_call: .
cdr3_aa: CASSIALGGNEQFF
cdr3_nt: TGTGCCAGCAGTATAGCCCTGGGCGGGAATGAGCAGTTCTTC

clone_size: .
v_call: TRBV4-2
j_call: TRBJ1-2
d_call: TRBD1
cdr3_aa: CASSYPGQGPIVYGYTF
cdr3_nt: TGTGCCAGCAGCTACCCGGGACAGGGCCCTATCGTCTATGGCTACACCTTC

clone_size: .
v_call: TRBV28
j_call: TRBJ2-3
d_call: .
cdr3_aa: CASSPYFGANTWTQYF
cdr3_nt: TGTGCCAGCAGTCCTTACTTCGGAGCGAACACGTGGACGCAGTATTTT

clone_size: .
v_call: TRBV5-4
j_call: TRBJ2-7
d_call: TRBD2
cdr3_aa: CASSIGSGGSSYEQYF
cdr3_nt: TGTGCCAGCAGCATTGGATCGGGAGGGAGCTCCTACGAGCAGTACTTC

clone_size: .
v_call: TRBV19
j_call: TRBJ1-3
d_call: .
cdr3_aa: CASSRDSFSGNTIYF
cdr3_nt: TGTGCCAGTTCCAGGGACTCATTCTCTGGAAACACCATATATTTT

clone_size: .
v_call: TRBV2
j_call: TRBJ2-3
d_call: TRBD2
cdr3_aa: CASSDLAGGGTDTQYF
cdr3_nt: TGTGCCAGCAGTGATTTGGCGGGAGGCGGCACAGATACGCAGTATTTT

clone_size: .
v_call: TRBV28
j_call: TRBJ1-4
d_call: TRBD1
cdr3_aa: CASSSWDREGEKLFF
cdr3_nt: TGTGCCAGCAGCTCCTGGGACAGGGAAGGAGAAAAACTGTTTTTT

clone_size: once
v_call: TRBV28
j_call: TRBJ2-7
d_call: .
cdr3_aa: CASSPFPAGRWGYEQYF
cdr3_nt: TGTGCCAGCAGTCCCTTCCCGGCAGGGCGATGGGGCTACGAGCAGTACTTC

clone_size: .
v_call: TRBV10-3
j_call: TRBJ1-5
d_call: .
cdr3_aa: CAISGGGNQPQHF
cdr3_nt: TGTGCCATCAGTGGGGGGGGAAATCAGCCCCAGCATTTT

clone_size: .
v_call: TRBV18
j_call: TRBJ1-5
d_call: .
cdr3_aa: CASSHSGNQPQHF
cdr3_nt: TGTGCCAGCTCACATTCGGGCAATCAGCCCCAGCATTTT

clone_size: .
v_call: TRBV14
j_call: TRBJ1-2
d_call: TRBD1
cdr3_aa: CASSLTGGVDGYTF
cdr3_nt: TGTGCCAGCAGCCTGACAGGGGGAGTGGATGGCTACACCTTC

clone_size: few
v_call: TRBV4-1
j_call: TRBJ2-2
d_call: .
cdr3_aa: CASSPYWTRDTGELFF
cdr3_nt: TGCGCCAGCAGCCCCTACTGGACAAGGGATACCGGGGAGCTGTTTTTT

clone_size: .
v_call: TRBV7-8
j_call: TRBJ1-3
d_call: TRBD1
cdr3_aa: CASSHRDRARGNTIYF
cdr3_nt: TGTGCCAGCAGCCACCGGGACAGGGCTCGTGGAAACACCATATATTTT

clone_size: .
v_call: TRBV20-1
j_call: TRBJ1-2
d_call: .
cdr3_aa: CSASGAYGYTF
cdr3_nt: TGCAGTGCCAGCGGAGCGTATGGCTACACCTTC

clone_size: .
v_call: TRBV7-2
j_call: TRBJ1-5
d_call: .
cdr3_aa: CASSLDTGPNQPQHF
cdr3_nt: TGTGCCAGCAGCTTAGATACAGGGCCCAATCAGCCCCAGCATTTT

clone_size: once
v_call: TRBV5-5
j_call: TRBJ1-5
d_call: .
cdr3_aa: CASSPDSRSNQPQHF
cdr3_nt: TGTGCCAGCAGCCCGGACAGCCGAAGCAATCAGCCCCAGCATTTT

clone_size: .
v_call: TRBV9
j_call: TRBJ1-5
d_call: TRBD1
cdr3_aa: CASSRTGDNQPQHF
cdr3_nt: TGTGCCAGCAGCCGGACAGGGGACAATCAGCCCCAGCATTTT

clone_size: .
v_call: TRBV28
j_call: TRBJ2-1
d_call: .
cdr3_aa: CASSLGGAVYNEQFF
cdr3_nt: TGTGCCAGCAGTTTGGGGGGGGCCGTCTACAATGAGCAGTTCTTC

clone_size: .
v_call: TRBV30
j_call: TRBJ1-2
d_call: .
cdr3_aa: CAWRVQGGVDYTF
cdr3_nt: TGTGCCTGGAGGGTACAGGGTGGGGTGGACTACACCTTC

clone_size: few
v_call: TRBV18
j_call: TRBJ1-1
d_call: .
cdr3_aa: CASSRGGRSNTEAFF
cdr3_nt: TGTGCCAGCTCCCGGGGAGGGCGGTCAAACACTGAAGCTTTCTTT

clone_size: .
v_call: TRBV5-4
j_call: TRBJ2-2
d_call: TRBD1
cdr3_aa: CASSRDSANTGELFF
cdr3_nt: TGTGCCAGCAGCCGGGACAGCGCGAACACCGGGGAGCTGTTTTTT

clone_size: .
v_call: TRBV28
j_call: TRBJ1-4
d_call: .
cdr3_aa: CASSLQAEKLFF
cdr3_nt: TGTGCCAGCAGTTTACAGGCTGAAAAACTGTTTTTT

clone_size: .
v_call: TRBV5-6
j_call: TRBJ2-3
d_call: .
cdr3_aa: CASSVGFASTDTQYF
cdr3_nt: TGTGCCAGCAGCGTCGGGTTTGCTAGCACAGATACGCAGTATTTT

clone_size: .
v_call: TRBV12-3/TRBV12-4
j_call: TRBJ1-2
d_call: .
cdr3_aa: CASSPQGYYGYTF
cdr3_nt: TGTGCCAGCAGTCCTCAGGGTTACTATGGCTACACCTTC